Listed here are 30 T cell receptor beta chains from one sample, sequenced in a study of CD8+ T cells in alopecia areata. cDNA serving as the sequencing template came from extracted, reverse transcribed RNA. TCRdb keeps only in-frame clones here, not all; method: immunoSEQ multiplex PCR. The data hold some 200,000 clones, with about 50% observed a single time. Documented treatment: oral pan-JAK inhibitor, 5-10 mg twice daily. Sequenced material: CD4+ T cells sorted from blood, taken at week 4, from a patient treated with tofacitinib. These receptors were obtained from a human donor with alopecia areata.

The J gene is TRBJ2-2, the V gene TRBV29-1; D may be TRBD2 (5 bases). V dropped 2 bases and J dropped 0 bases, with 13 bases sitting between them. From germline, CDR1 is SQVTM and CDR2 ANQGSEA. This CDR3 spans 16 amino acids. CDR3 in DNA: TGCAGCGTTGAATCTTTCGGCGGGCCGAACACCGGGGAGCTGTTTTTT. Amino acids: CSVESFGGPNTGELFF.

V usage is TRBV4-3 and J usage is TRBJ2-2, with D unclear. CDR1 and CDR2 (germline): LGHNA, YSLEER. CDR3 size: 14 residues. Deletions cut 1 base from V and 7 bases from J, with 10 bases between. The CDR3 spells CASSQGAVIGELFF. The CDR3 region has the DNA TGCGCCAGCAGCCAAGGGGCTGTCATCGGGGAGCTGTTTTTT.

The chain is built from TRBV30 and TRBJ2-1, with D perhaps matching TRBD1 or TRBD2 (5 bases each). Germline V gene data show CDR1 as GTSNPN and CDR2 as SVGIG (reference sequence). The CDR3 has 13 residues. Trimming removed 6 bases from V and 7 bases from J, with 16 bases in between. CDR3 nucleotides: TGTGCCTGCGCCCGGGACGGAACGAATGAGCAGTTCTTC. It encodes CACARDGTNEQFF.

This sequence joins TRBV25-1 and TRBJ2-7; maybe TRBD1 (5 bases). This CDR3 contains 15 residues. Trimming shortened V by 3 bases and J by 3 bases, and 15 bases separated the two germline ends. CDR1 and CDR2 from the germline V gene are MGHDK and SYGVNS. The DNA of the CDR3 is TGTGCCAGCAGTGAGTTTCGCGGACACCACTACGAGCAGTACTTC. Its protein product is CASSEFRGHHYEQYF.

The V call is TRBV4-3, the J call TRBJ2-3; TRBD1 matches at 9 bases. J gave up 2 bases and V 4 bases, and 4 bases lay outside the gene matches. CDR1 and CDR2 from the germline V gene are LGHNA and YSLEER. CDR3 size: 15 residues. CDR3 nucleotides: TGCGCCAGCAGCCGGGGACAGGGCGACACAGATACGCAGTATTTT. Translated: CASSRGQGDTDTQYF.

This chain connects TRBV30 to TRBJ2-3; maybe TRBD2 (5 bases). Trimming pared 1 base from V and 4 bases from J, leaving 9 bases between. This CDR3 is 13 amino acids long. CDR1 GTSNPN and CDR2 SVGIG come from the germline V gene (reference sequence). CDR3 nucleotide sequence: TGTGCCTGGAGTGGGCTAGCCCCAGATACGCAGTATTTT. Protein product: CAWSGLAPDTQYF.

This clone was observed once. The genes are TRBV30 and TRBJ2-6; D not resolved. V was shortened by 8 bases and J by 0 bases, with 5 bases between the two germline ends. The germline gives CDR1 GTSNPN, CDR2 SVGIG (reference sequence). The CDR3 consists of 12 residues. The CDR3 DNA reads TGTGCCGGGAACTCTGGGGCCAACGTCCTGACTTTC. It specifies CAGNSGANVLTF.

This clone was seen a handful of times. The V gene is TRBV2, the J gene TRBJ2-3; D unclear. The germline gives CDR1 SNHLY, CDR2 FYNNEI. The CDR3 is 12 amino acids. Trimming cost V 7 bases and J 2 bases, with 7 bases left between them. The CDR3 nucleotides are TGTGCCAGCAACCCTTTCACAGATACGCAGTATTTT. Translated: CASNPFTDTQYF.

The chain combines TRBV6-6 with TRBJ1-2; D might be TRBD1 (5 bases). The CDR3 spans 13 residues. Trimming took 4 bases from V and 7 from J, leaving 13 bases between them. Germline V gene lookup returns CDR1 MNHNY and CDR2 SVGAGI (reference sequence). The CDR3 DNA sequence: TGTGCCAGCAGTTCAAGACAGCCTTCTGGCTACACCTTC. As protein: CASSSRQPSGYTF.

CDR3 nucleotides: TGCAGCGTTGAGTCCACCTGGACATATGGCTACACCTTC. Translated, it gives CSVESTWTYGYTF. The chain has TRBV29-1 and TRBJ1-2; TRBD1 might be the D (5 bases). Germline CDR1 reads SQVTM; CDR2 reads ANQGSEA. V was clipped by 3 bases and J by 5 bases, with 13 bases between them. The CDR3 totals 13 residues.

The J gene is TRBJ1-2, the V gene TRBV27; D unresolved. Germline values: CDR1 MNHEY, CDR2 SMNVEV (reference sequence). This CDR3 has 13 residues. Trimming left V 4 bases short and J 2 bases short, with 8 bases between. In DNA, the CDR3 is TGTGCCAGCAGTTATAGTGACAACTATGGCTACACCTTC. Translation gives CASSYSDNYGYTF.

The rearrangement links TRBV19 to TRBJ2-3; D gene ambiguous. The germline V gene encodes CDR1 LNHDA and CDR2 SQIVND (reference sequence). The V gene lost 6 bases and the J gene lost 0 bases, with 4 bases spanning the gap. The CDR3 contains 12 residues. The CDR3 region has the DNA TGTGCCAGTAGCATCAGCACAGATACGCAGTATTTT. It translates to CASSISTDTQYF.

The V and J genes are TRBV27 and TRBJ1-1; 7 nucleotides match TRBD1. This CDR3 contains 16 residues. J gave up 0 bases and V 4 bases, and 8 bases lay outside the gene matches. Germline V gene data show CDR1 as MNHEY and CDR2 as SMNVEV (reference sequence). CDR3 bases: TGTGCCAGCAGTTCCTACAGGGGAGCTTTGAACACTGAAGCTTTCTTT. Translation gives CASSSYRGALNTEAFF.

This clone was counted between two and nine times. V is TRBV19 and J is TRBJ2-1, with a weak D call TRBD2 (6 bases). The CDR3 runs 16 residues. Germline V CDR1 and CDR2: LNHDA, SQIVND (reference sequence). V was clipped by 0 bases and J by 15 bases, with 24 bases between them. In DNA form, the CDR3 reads TGTGCCAGTAGTATAGAGGGAGGACGGATGAGCCAGTCACCGTTCTTC. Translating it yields CASSIEGGRMSQSPFF.

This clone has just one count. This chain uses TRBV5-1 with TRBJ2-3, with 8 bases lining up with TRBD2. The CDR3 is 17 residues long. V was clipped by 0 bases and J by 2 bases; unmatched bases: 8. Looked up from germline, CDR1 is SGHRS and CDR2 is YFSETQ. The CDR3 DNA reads TGCGCCAGCAGCTTGGGAGGAGCGGGGGTTACCACAGATACGCAGTATTTT. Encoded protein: CASSLGGAGVTTDTQYF.

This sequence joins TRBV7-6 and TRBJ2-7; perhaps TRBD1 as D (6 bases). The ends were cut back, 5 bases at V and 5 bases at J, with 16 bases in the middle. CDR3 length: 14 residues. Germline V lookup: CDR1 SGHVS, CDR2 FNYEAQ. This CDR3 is CASSPLRGSHEQYF. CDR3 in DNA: TGTGCCAGCAGCCCTCTGAGGGGGTCCCACGAGCAGTACTTC.

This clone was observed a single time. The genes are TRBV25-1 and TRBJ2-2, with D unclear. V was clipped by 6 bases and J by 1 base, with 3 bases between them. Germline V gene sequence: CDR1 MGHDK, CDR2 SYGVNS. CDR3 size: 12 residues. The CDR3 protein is CASRRNTGELFF. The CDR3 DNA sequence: TGTGCCAGCAGGAGGAACACCGGGGAGCTGTTTTTT.

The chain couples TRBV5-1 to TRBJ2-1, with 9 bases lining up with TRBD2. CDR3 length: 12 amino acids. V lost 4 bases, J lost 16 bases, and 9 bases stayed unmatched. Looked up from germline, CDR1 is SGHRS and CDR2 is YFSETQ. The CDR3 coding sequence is TGCGCCAGCAGCCAGACTTCCGGGACTAGCTTCTTC. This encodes CASSQTSGTSFF.

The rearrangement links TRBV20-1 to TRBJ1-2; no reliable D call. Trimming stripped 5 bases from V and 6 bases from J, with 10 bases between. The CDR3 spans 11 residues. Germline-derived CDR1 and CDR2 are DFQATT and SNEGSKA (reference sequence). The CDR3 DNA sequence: TGCAGTGCTGGAGGTGCCAATGGCTACACCTTC. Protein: CSAGGANGYTF.

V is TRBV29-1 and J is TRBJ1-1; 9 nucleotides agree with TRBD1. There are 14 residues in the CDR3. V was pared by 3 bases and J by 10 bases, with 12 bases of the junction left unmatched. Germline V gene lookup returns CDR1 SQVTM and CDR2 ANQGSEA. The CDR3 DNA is TGCAGCGTTGATATACCAGGGACAGGGATGGCAGCTTTCTTT. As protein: CSVDIPGTGMAAFF.

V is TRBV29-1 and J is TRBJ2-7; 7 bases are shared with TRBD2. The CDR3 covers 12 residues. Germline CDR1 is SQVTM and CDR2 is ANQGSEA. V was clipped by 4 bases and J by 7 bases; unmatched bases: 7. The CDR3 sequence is CSVGTSRTEQYF. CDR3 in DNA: TGCAGCGTTGGGACTAGTCGCACTGAGCAGTACTTC.

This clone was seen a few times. For the CDR3, the DNA is TGTGCCAGCAGCTCCAAACCGGGGGACACCGGGGAGCTGTTTTTT. Protein: CASSSKPGDTGELFF. This rearrangement joins TRBV7-8 to TRBJ2-2; perhaps TRBD2 as D (6 bases). Germline CDR1 and CDR2: SGHVS and FQNEAQ. V lost 4 bases to trimming and J lost 3 bases, with 12 bases between them. The CDR3 loop spans 15 amino acids.

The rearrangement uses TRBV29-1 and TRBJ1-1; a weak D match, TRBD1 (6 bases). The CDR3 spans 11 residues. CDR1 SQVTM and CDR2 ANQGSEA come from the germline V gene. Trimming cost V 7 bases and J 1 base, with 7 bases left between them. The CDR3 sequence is CSAGANTEAFF. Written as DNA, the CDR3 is TGCAGCGCAGGGGCGAACACTGAAGCTTTCTTT.

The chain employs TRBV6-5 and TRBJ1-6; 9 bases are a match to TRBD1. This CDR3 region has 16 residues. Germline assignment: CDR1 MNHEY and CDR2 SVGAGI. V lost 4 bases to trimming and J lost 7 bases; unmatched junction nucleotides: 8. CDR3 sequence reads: CASSFTGTGNNSPLHF. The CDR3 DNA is TGTGCCAGCAGTTTTACCGGGACAGGGAACAATTCACCCCTCCACTTT.

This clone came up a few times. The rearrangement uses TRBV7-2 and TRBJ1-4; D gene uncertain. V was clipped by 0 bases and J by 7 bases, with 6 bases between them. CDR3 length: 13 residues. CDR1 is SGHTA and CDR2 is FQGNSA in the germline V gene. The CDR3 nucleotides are TGTGCCAGCAGCTTAGCGCGGATTGAAAAACTGTTTTTT. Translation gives CASSLARIEKLFF.

The CDR3: CAWRPGLTMNTEAFF. CDR3 nucleotides: TGTGCCTGGAGACCGGGACTTACCATGAACACTGAAGCTTTCTTT. The chain carries TRBV30 and TRBJ1-1; possible D gene TRBD1, 5 bases. Germline CDR1 is GTSNPN and CDR2 is SVGIG (reference sequence). Trimming cost V 3 bases and J 0 bases, with 14 bases left between them. The CDR3 has 15 residues.

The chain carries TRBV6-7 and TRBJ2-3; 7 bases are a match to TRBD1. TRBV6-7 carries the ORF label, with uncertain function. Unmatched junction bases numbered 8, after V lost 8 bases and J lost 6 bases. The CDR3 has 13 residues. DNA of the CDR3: TGTGCCAGCGGAAAGGGGGCTGAGGATACGCAGTATTTT. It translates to CASGKGAEDTQYF.

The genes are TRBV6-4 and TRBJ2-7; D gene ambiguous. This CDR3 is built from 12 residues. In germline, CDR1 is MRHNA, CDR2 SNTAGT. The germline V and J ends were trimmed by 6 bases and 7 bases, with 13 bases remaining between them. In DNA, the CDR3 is TGTGCCAGCAGAATGGACCCCCCTGAGCAGTACTTC. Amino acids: CASRMDPPEQYF.

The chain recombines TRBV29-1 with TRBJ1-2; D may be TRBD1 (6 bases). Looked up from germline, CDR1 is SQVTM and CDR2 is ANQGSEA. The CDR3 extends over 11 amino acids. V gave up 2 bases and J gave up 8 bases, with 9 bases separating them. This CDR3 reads CSVEQGLGYTF. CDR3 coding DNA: TGCAGCGTTGAACAGGGGTTGGGCTACACCTTC.

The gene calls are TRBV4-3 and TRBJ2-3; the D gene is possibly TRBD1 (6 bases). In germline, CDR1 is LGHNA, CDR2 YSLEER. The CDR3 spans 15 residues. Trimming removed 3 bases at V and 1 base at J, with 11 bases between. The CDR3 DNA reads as TGCGCCAGCAGCCATGGTTGGACAGGCACAGATACGCAGTATTTT. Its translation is CASSHGWTGTDTQYF.